This T cell receptor beta chain stems from a study of Ad26.COV2.S vaccination and SARS-CoV-2 variants. Study-level information: Into the muscle, Ad26.COV2.S was dosed once or twice, 56 days apart.

This table comes from immunoSEQ multiplex PCR, and its TCRdb copy is limited to in-frame clones, with some not included. Of hundreds of thousands of clones listed, about nine tenths are singletons. This sample's treatment: over 15 received Ad26.COV2.S at low or high dose, single or two shots; about 5 received placebo; per-sample allocation not given. The samples date from day 63 after the first vaccine or placebo injection. The CDR3 sequence is 15 residues long. V shed 5 bases and J 4 bases; nucleotides not matched to a gene: 10. CDR1 and CDR2 from the germline V gene are MNHEY and SMNVEV (reference sequence).

Sequenced here: peripheral blood, sampled in a trial of Ad26.COV2.S vaccine versus placebo. The chain uses TRBV27 and TRBJ1-2; 7 bases are a match to TRBD1. The sequence was collected from a person aged 18-65 years who received the Ad26.COV2.S COVID-19 vaccine or a placebo. The CDR3 loop is CASSPLTGPVYGYTF. The CDR3 nucleotides are TGTGCCAGCAGTCCCCTGACAGGGCCAGTCTATGGCTACACCTTC.